This T cell receptor beta chain was identified during a study of shared clonotypes between healthy human individuals. Study results and limitations: Limitation of the genetic and exposure-history diversity represented came from the few donors. Between a few donors, naive CD4 clonotypes were shared at a level of about 5%. Some clonotypes were shared by all four sorted-subset donors, while others were not shared. The non-shared ones had lower generation probabilities than the shared ones.

All of the donors resided in Nashville, Tennessee, and each was a Caucasian adult. Sequencing was performed with immunoSEQ multiplex PCR; in TCRdb, only in-frame clones are kept and a portion is missing. The repertoire consists of approximately 940,000 clones, with approximately 80% occurring once and the leading ten covering over 1.3%. As regards this clone: What it binds is not known.

Germline V gene sequence: CDR1 SGHNT, CDR2 YYREEE (reference sequence). The CDR3 spans 17 residues. Unmatched junction bases numbered 8, after V lost 3 bases and J lost 4 bases. This receptor was identified in a man younger than 35 in good health. The chain uses TRBV5-4 and TRBJ2-2, with TRBD2 matching over 11 bases. Material: memory CD4+ T cells sorted from blood. Described subset: CD45RA-negative fraction. The CDR3 protein is CASSSTLAGGRTGELFF. CDR3 bases: TGTGCCAGCAGCTCTACTCTAGCGGGGGGACGCACCGGGGAGCTGTTTTTT.